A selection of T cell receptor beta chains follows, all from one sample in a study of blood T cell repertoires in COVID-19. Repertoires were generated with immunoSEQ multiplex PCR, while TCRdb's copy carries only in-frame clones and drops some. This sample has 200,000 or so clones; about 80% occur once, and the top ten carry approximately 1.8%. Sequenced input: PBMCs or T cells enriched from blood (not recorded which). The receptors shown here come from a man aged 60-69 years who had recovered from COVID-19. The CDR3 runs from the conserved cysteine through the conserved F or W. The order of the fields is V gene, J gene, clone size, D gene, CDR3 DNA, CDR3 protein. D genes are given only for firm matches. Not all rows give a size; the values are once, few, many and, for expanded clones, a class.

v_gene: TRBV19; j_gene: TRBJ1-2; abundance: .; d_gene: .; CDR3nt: TGTGCCAGTAGTGAGCGGACCGACCGTGGGTATGGCTACACCTTC; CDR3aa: CASSERTDRGYGYTF
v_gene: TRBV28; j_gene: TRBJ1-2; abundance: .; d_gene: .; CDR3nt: TGTGCCAGCAACAGGGATGGGTATGGCTACACCTTC; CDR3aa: CASNRDGYGYTF
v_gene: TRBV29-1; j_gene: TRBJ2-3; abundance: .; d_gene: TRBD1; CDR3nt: TGCAGCGCCGCCGGGACAGGGATTTCAGATACGCAGTATTTT; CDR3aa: CSAAGTGISDTQYF
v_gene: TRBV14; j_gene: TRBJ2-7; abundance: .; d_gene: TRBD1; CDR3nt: TGTGCCAGCAGCCAAGATAGGAATAGGGGGCCCTTACCGTACGAGCAGTACTTC; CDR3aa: CASSQDRNRGPLPYEQYF
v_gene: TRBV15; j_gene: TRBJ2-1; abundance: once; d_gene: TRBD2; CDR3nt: TGTGCCACCAGCAGAGAGCGCGGACTAGCGGGGGGGGTCGGTGAGCAGTTCTTC; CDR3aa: CATSRERGLAGGVGEQFF
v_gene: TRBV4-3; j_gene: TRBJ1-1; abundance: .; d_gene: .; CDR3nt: TGCGCCAGCAGCCAAGATCGGGAAGGTGAAGCTTTCTTT; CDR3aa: CASSQDREGEAFF
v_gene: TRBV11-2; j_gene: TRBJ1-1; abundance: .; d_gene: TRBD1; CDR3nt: TGTGCCAGCAGCCGAGGACAGGGTCTGAACACTGAAGCTTTCTTT; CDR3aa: CASSRGQGLNTEAFF
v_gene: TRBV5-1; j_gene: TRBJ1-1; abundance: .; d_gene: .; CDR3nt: TGCGCCAGCAGCTTGTTAGGGGTGAACACTGAAGCTTTCTTT; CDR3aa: CASSLLGVNTEAFF
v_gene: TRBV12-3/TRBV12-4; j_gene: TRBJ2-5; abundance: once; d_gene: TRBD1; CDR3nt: TGTGCCAGCAGTCCCCGACAGGGAGAGACCCAGTACTTC; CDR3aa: CASSPRQGETQYF
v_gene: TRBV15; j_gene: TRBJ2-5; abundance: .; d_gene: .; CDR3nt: TGTGCCACCCAGGGCCATGAGGAGACCCAGTACTTC; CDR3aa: CATQGHEETQYF
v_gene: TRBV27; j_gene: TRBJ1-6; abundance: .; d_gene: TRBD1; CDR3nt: TGTGCCAGCAGTTTGGACAGGGGGAGAGGGTCCTATAATTCACCCCTCCACTTT; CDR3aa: CASSLDRGRGSYNSPLHF
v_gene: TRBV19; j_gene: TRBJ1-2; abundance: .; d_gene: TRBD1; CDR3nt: TGTGCCAGTAGTCTGGGACAGGGGGCGGCTAACTATGGCTACACCTTC; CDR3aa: CASSLGQGAANYGYTF
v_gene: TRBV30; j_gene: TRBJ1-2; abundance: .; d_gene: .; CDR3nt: TGTGCCTGGAGTGTAGGGGTGCCCTATGGCTACACCTTC; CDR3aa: CAWSVGVPYGYTF
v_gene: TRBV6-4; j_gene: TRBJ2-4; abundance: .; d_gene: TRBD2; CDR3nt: TGTGCCAGTGAGACTAGCTGCAAAAACATTCAGTACTTC; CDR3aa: CASETSCKNIQYF
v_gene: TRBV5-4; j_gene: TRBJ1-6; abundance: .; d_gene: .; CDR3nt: TGTGCAACTAGAGACTCCTATAATTCACCCCTCCACTTT; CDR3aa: CATRDSYNSPLHF
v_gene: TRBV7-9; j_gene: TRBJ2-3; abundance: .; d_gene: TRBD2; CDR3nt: TGTGCCAGCAGCTTAGGCCCCCCTGCGGGGGGTAGAGATACGCAGTATTTT; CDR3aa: CASSLGPPAGGRDTQYF
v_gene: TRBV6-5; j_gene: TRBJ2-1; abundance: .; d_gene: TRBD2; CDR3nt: TGTGCCAGCAACCGGGGGGGCCTCAATGAGCAGTTCTTC; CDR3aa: CASNRGGLNEQFF
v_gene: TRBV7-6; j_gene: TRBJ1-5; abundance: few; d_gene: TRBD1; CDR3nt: TGTGCCAGCAGCCTCAAAGATCCGGGACAGGGCATTAGCAATCAGCCCCAGCATTTT; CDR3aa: CASSLKDPGQGISNQPQHF
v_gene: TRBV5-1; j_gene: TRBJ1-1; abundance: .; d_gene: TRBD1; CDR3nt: TGCGCCAGCAGCAAAGGGACAGGGGCGCAGATGAACACTGAAGCTTTCTTT; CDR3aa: CASSKGTGAQMNTEAFF
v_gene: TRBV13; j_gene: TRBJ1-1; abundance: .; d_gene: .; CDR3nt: TGTGCCAGCAGCTTAGATCGGACTGAAGCTTTCTTT; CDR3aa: CASSLDRTEAFF
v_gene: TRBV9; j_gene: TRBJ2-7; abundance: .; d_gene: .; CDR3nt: TGTGCCAGCAGCGTAGGAAGGACAATCGGCGAGCAGTACTTC; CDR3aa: CASSVGRTIGEQYF
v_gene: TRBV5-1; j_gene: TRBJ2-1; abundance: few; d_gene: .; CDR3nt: TGCGCCAGCAGCATGGGGGCGTATGAGCAGTTCTTC; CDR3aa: CASSMGAYEQFF
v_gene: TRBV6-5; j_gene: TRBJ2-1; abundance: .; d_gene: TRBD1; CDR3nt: TGTGCCAGCAGCCAAATCGGGACAGGGCGGAGTGAGCAGTTCTTC; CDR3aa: CASSQIGTGRSEQFF
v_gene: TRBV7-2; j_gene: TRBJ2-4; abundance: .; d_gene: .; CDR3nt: TGTGCCAGCAGCCTCAAATACAGCCATGGTGAGAACATTCAGTACTTC; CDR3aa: CASSLKYSHGENIQYF
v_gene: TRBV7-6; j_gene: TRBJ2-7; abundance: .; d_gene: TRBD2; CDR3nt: TGTGCCAGCAGCTCGACCACTAGCGGGAGGTTCTACGAGCAGTACTTC; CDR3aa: CASSSTTSGRFYEQYF
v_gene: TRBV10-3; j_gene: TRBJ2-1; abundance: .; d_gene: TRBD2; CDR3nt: TGTGCCATCAGGTCTAGCGGGGCAGATGAGCAGTTCTTC; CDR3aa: CAIRSSGADEQFF
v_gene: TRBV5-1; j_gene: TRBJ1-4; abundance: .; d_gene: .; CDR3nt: TGCGCCAGCAGCTTGGGAGGGTTAACTAATGAAAAACTGTTTTTT; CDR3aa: CASSLGGLTNEKLFF
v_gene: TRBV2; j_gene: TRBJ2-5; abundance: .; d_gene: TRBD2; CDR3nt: TGTGCCAGCAGTGATCAGCGGGGTACTGAGACCCAGTACTTC; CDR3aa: CASSDQRGTETQYF
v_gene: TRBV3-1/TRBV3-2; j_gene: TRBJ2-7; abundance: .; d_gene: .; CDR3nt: TGTGCCAGCAGCCCTGATAGCGGCCCATACGAGCAGTACTTC; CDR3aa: CASSPDSGPYEQYF
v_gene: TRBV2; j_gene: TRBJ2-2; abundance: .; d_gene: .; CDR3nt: TGTGCCACCTATCCGCCAGGGGTGAACACCGGGGAGCTGTTTTTT; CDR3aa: CATYPPGVNTGELFF
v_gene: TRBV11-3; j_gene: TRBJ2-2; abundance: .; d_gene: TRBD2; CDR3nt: TGTGCCAGCAGCTTAGATCGTTGGCTAGCGGGGGCGAACACCGGGGAGCTGTTTTTT; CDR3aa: CASSLDRWLAGANTGELFF
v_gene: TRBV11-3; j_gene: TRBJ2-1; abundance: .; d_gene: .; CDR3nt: TGTGCCAGCAGCCTGGGGCTAGATTACAATGAGCAGTTCTTC; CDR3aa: CASSLGLDYNEQFF
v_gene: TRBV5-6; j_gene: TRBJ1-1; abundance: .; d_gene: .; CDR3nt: TGTGCCAGCAGCTTGGACGGACTCCTGAACACTGAAGCTTTCTTT; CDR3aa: CASSLDGLLNTEAFF
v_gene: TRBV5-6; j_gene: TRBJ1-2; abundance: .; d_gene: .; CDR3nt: TGTGCCAGCAGCACCGACTATTATGGCTACACCTTC; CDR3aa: CASSTDYYGYTF
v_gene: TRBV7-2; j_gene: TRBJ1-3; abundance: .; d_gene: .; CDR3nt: TGTGCCAGCAGCTTAGAAGCAGGGGACCGAAACACCATATATTTT; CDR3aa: CASSLEAGDRNTIYF
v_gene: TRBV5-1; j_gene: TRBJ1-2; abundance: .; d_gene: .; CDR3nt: TGCGCCAGCAGCTTGGGACAGGACCCCTATGGCTACACCTTC; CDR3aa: CASSLGQDPYGYTF
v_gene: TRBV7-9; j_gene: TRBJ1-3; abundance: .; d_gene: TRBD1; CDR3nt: TGTGCCAGCAGCTCTCGGACAGGGGCGGACACCATATATTTT; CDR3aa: CASSSRTGADTIYF
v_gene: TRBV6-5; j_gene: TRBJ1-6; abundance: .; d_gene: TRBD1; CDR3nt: TGTGCCAGCAGTTCGGACAGGGTAAATTCACCCCTCCACTTT; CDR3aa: CASSSDRVNSPLHF
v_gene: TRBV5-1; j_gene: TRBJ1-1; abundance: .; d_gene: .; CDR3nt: TGCGCCAGCAGCTTTTCGGGGGAGAACACTGAAGCTTTCTTT; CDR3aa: CASSFSGENTEAFF
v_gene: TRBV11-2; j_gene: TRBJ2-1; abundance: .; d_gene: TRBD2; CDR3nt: TGTGCCAGCAGCTTTGGTTTTGTCGGCTTGCCTAGCGGTTACAATGAGCAGTTCTTC; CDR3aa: CASSFGFVGLPSGYNEQFF
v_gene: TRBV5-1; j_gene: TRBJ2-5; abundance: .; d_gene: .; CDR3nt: TGCGCCAGCAGCTTGGAGCGCGGCCACGCGGTAGAGACCCAGTACTTC; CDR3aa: CASSLERGHAVETQYF